This TCR beta chain is from a study of shared T cell receptors in the human thymus. V was shortened by 3 bases and J by 10 bases, with 6 bases between the two germline ends. The CDR3 has 10 residues. CDR1 is SEHNR, CDR2 FQNEAQ, per germline (reference sequence). TCRdb's table, derived via immunoSEQ multiplex PCR, lists solely in-frame clones and lacks some. The sample shows roughly 660,000 clones, around nine tenths of them seen only once. This sample also appeared in a second study, on human thymus T cells. That work states: Thymus tissue was removed during corrective cardiac surgery. It looked as if thymic and blood repertoires used V and J genes in a biased way.

The sample taken for sequencing was thymocytes. The sequence was collected from a boy less than two years old with a congenital heart defect. The chain is built from TRBV7-9 and TRBJ1-2; D remains ambiguous. The CDR3 DNA reads TGTGCCAGCAGCTTCCCTACCTACACCTTC. Protein sequence: CASSFPTYTF. Together with reference TRBV7-9 and TRBJ1-2, the CDR3 gives the full variable domain: DTGVSQNPRHKITKRGQNVTFRCDPISEHNRLYWYRQTLGQGPEFLTYFQNEAQLEKSRLLSDRFSAERPKGSFSTLEIQRTEQGDSAMYLCASSFPTYTFGSGTRLTVV.